This T cell receptor beta chain was captured in a study of blood T cell repertoires in COVID-19. Study context: Acute and convalescent COVID-19 specimens originated in the United States, Italy and Spain. PBMCs, B-cell-depleted T cells, or T cells provided the cDNA or gDNA that made up the material.

In germline, CDR1 is SGHNT, CDR2 YYREEE (reference sequence). The CDR3 has 13 amino acids. V was shortened by 4 bases and J by 2 bases, with 9 bases between the two germline ends. In the source study's methods: From reference gene primer amplification, estimates of nucleated cell counts were derived. Produced via immunoSEQ multiplex PCR; TCRdb's table is partial and in-frame only. For V, J and clone size, that table is used; D and trimming come from the DNA. The top ten hold around 7% of the sample, which has 25,000 to 35,000 clones, about 82% seen once. The sequencing sample was made of peripheral blood. This receptor was obtained from a man aged 60 to 75 with active COVID-19. The V and J genes are TRBV5-4 and TRBJ2-5; D gene ambiguous. The CDR3 nucleotides are TGTGCCAGCAGCCCCGGCGGTCAAGAGACCCAGTACTTC. Its protein is CASSPGGQETQYF.